Following are 16 T cell receptor beta chains from one sample sequenced in a study of blood T cells in healthy people across ages. The authors ran a second PCR of about 6 to 12 cycles using a sample-barcoded 5' primer and a J-beta primer mix. TCRdb used MiXCR to reprocess the 5' RACE reads, holding one entry per CDR3 protein. The sample records hundreds of thousands of distinct CDR3 sequences, 32% being singletons. The specimen sequenced was blood. The receptors were sampled from a woman older than 75 in good health.

In regard to this clonotype: Possible read error: a much larger clone is one base away. The chain links TRBV12-3 or TRBV12-4 to TRBJ2-3; tentative D call: TRBD2 (6 bases). V was pared by 5 bases and J by 4 bases, with 16 bases between. This CDR3 is 15 amino acids long. The CDR3 protein is CASSPGRGFADTQYF. The CDR3 DNA follows: TGTGCCAGCAGTCCCGGGAGAGGGTTCGCAGATACGCAGTATTTT.

This clonotype was counted many times. The chain links TRBV12-3 or TRBV12-4 to TRBJ1-6; maybe TRBD1 (5 bases). V was trimmed by 1 base and J by 10 bases, leaving 11 bases between them. The CDR3 sequence is 14 residues long. For the CDR3, the DNA is TGTGCCAGCAGTTTAGTGCAGGGCTACTCACCCCTCCACTTT. Protein sequence: CASSLVQGYSPLHF.

This clonotype was detected ten times or more. The chain employs TRBV9 and TRBJ2-5, with TRBD1 matching over 9 bases. Trimming took 3 bases from V and 2 from J; bases not matched to a gene: 5. This CDR3 is 15 amino acids long. Germline CDR1 SGDLS, CDR2 YYNGEE. The CDR3 here is CASSDRGRGQETQYF. The CDR3 region has the DNA TGTGCCAGCAGCGACAGGGGGCGAGGGCAAGAGACCCAGTACTTC. Supplemented by reference TRBV9 and TRBJ2-5, the full variable domain reads DSGVTQTPKHLITATGQRVTLRCSPRSGDLSVYWYQQSLDQGLQFLIQYYNGEERAKGNILERFSAQQFPDLHSELNLSSLELGDSALYFCASSDRGRGQETQYFGPGTRLLVL.

The chain employs TRBV20-1 and TRBJ2-3; D is unclear. V dropped 6 bases and J dropped 2 bases, with 9 bases sitting between them. Germline loops: CDR1 DFQATT, CDR2 SNEGSKA (reference sequence). The CDR3 length is 12 residues. CDR3 coding DNA: TGCAGTGCGCTAGAGGCCACAGATACGCAGTATTTT. Protein product: CSALEATDTQYF.

The V gene is TRBV7-9, the J gene TRBJ1-2; 8 nucleotides match TRBD1. The CDR3 runs 13 residues. Germline assignment: CDR1 SEHNR and CDR2 FQNEAQ (reference sequence). V lost 4 bases, J lost 6 bases, and 4 bases stayed unmatched. The chain's CDR3 is CASSSQGEDGYTF. The CDR3 DNA reads TGTGCCAGCAGCTCACAGGGGGAGGATGGCTACACCTTC.

The rearrangement joins TRBV2 to TRBJ1-5, with a tentative D call TRBD1 (5 bases). The V end lost 4 bases, the J end lost 3 bases, and 13 bases lay between the germline ends. The germline gives CDR1 SNHLY, CDR2 FYNNEI. The CDR3 has 15 amino acids. The CDR3 loop reads CASSGGGTINQPQHF. CDR3 DNA sequence: TGTGCCAGCAGTGGTGGGGGTACGATCAATCAGCCCCAGCATTTT.

In its sample, this clonotype was seen many times. This chain links TRBV7-9 with TRBJ1-6, with TRBD1 as a possible D gene (6 bases). Germline CDR1 reads SEHNR; CDR2 reads FQNEAQ (reference sequence). This CDR3 comprises 12 residues. The V gene lost 4 bases and the J gene lost 10 bases, with 8 bases spanning the gap. CDR3 in amino acids: CASSYGGSPLHF. As DNA, the CDR3 is TGTGCCAGCAGCTACGGGGGCTCACCCCTCCACTTT. Full variable domain (missing parts from reference TRBV7-9 and TRBJ1-6): DTGVSQNPRHKITKRGQNVTFRCDPISEHNRLYWYRQTLGQGPEFLTYFQNEAQLEKSRLLSDRFSAERPKGSFSTLEIQRTEQGDSAMYLCASSYGGSPLHFGNGTRLTVT.

This clonotype has more than one count but fewer than ten. The genes are TRBV9 and TRBJ1-4; no reliable D call. Germline-derived CDR1 and CDR2 are SGDLS and YYNGEE. The CDR3 has 14 amino acids. V was trimmed by 3 bases and J by 2 bases, leaving 8 bases between them. CDR3 residues: CASSATATNEKLFF. Here the CDR3 DNA reads TGTGCCAGCAGCGCGACGGCGACTAATGAAAAACTGTTTTTT. The full variable domain, in which reference TRBV9 and TRBJ1-4 provide the parts outside the CDR3, is DSGVTQTPKHLITATGQRVTLRCSPRSGDLSVYWYQQSLDQGLQFLIQYYNGEERAKGNILERFSAQQFPDLHSELNLSSLELGDSALYFCASSATATNEKLFFGSGTQLSVL.

Comments on this clonotype: This may arise from a read error, as a much more abundant clone is one base away. The rearrangement uses TRBV5-1 and TRBJ2-1; 12 bases align to TRBD2. The germline V gene encodes CDR1 SGHRS and CDR2 YFSETQ. V shed 4 bases, J shed 10 bases, and the junction held 9 bases outside the gene matches. This CDR3 is built from 15 residues. The CDR3 sequence: CASSGTSGGQQEQFF. CDR3 nucleotides: TGCGCCAGCAGCGGTACTAGCGGGGGGCAGCAGGAGCAGTTCTTC.

The chain links TRBV4-1 to TRBJ2-3; 9 bases are shared with TRBD2. After removal of 1 base from V and 4 bases from J, the junction contained 3 bases not matched to a gene. The CDR3 extends over 15 amino acids. The V gene's germline CDR1 is MGHRA and CDR2 YSYEKL. The CDR3 loop reads CASSQVAGGPDTQYF. Here the CDR3 DNA reads TGCGCCAGCAGCCAAGTGGCGGGGGGGCCAGATACGCAGTATTTT.

At least ten counts were recorded for this clonotype. V usage is TRBV3-1 and J usage is TRBJ1-6; 9 nucleotides align to TRBD1. From germline, CDR1 is LGHDT and CDR2 YNNKEL (reference sequence). This CDR3 is built from 16 residues. The V segment lost 3 bases and the J segment 4 bases; nucleotides outside the gene matches: 4. The CDR3 protein is CASSQRDRAYNSPLHF. The CDR3 DNA is TGTGCCAGCAGCCAGAGGGACAGGGCATATAATTCACCCCTCCACTTT.

This clonotype has a single count. This could be a read error, since a much larger clone is one nucleotide away. The chain has TRBV4-2 and TRBJ1-2; D is uncertain. The CDR3 extends over 13 amino acids. The germline gives CDR1 LGHNA, CDR2 YNFKEQ. The CDR3 DNA follows: TGTGCCTGCAGCAGGACTGATGGGGATCGCTACACCTTC. It yields the protein CACSRTDGDRYTF.

Concerning this clonotype: At one boundary the junction diverges from the germline segment, which might be a read error. The chain joins TRBV4-3 to TRBJ1-2; weak D call: TRBD1 (6 bases). Germline V gene sequence: CDR1 LGHNA, CDR2 YSLEER. The CDR3 extends over 15 amino acids. The CDR3 DNA sequence: TGCACCAGCAGCCAATGGCCGGGCAGGGGCGATCGCTACACCTTC. Translating it yields CTSSQWPGRGDRYTF.

This clonotype has a handful of counts. The chain recombines TRBV7-2 with TRBJ2-1, with TRBD2 matching over 12 bases. The DNA matches TRBJ2-7 better at its end, which makes the J call doubtful. Germline CDR1 reads SGHTA; CDR2 reads FQGNSA. This CDR3 spans 17 amino acids. As DNA, the CDR3 is TGTGCCAGCAGCTTAGCCTCGACTAGCGGGGGTTACAATGAGCAGTACTTC. Its translation: CASSLASTSGGYNEQYF.

This clonotype was seen once. Here the CDR3 reads CASSGLWPSLSYEQYF. In DNA form, the CDR3 reads TGTGCCAGCAGTGGTCTATGGCCATCACTTTCCTACGAGCAGTACTTC. V gene TRBV27 combines with J gene TRBJ2-7; D gene unclear. Trimming removed 5 bases at V and 1 base at J, with 18 bases between. Germline assignment: CDR1 MNHEY and CDR2 SMNVEV (reference sequence). The CDR3 totals 16 residues.

This clonotype was picked up a small number of times. The J gene is TRBJ2-1, the V gene TRBV19, with 8 bases that match TRBD2. CDR1 and CDR2 (germline): LNHDA, SQIVND (reference sequence). The V and J ends lost 7 bases and 8 bases, in that order; junction bases with no gene match: 13. CDR3 length: 15 residues. The CDR3 DNA reads as TGTGCCAGTACCACGGGGGGGGCGCGAGGGTATGAGCAGTTCTTC. Protein: CASTTGGARGYEQFF.